This T cell receptor (beta chain) is from a study of control samples from healthy donors and cancer patients. Germline V CDR1 and CDR2: SGHDT, YYEEEE. Unmatched junction bases numbered 4, after V lost 0 bases and J lost 5 bases. The CDR3 has 15 amino acids. Profiled with immunoSEQ multiplex PCR; TCRdb holds only in-frame clones, not every one. Of 95,000 to 110,000 clones detected, around 89% appear once; the ten largest clones hold approximately 19%. The clonotype was recovered from a man aged 55 to 70 with lung cancer. Sequenced sample: PBMCs. The V and J genes are TRBV5-6 and TRBJ2-1; the match to TRBD1 covers 8 bases. The CDR3 reads CASSLVRDRHNEQFF. CDR3 nucleotides: TGTGCCAGCAGCTTGGTCCGGGACAGGCACAATGAGCAGTTCTTC.